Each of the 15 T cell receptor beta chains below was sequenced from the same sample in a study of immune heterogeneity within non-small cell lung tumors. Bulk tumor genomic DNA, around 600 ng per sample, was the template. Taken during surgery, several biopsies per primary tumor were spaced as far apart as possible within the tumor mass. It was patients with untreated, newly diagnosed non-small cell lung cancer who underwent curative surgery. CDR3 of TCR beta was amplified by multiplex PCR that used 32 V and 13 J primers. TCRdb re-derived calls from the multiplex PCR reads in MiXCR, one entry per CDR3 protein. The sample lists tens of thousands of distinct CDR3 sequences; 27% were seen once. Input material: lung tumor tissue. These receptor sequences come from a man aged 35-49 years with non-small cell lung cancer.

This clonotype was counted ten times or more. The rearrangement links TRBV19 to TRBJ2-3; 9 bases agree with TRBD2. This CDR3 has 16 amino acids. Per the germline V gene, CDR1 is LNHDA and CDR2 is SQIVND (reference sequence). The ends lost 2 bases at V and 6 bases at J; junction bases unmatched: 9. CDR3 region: CASSIIGSGRSDTQYF. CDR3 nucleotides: TGTGCCAGTAGTATAATTGGTAGCGGGAGATCGGATACGCAGTATTTT.

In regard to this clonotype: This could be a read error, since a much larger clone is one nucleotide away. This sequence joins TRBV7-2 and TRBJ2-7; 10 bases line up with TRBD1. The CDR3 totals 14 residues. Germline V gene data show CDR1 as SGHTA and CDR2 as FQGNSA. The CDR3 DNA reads TGTGCCAGAAGCTTAGACAGGGGGCTGGTCGAGCAGTACTTC. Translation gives CARSLDRGLVEQYF.

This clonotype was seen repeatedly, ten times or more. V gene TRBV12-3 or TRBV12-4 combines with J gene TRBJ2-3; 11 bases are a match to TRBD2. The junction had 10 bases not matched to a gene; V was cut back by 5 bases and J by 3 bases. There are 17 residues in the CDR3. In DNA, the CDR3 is TGTGCCAGCAGTCTATCTATACTAGCGGGAGAGACAGATACGCAGTATTTT. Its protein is CASSLSILAGETDTQYF.

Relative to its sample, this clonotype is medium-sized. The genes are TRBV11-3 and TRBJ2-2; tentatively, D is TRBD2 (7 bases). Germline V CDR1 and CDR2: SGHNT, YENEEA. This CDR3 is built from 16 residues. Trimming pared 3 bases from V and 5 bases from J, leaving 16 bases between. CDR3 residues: CASSFGGGGWTGELFF. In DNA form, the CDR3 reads TGTGCCAGCAGCTTTGGGGGAGGGGGATGGACCGGGGAGCTGTTTTTT. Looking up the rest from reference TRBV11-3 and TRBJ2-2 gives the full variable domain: EAGVVQSPRYKIIEKKQPVAFWCNPISGHNTLYWYLQNLGQGPELLIRYENEEAVDDSQLPKDRFSAERLKGVDSTLKIQPAELGDSAVYLCASSFGGGGWTGELFFGEGSRLTVL.

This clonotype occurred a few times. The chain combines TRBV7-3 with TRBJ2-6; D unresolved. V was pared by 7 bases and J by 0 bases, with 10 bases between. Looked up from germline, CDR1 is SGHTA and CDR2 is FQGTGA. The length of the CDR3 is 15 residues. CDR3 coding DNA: TGTGCCAGCAACCCCGGCGGCTCTGGGGCCAACGTCCTGACTTTC. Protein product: CASNPGGSGANVLTF.

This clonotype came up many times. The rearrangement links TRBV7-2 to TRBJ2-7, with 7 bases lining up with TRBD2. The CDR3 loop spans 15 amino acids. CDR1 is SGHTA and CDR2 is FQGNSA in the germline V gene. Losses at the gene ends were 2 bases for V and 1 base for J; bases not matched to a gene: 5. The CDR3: CASSLLAETSYEQYF. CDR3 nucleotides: TGTGCCAGCAGCTTACTAGCGGAAACTTCCTACGAGCAGTACTTC.

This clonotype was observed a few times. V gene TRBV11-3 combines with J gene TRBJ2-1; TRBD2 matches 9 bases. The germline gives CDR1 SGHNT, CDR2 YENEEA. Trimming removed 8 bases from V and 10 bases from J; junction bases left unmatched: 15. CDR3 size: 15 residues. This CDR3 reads CASGHRLAGSEEQFF. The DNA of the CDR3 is TGTGCCAGCGGCCACAGGCTAGCGGGATCGGAGGAGCAGTTCTTC.

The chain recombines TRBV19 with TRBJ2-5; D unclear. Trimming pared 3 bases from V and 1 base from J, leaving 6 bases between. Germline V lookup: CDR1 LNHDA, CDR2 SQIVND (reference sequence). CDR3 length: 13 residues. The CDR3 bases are TGTGCCAGTAGTATCAACGCCCAAGAGACCCAGTACTTC. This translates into CASSINAQETQYF.

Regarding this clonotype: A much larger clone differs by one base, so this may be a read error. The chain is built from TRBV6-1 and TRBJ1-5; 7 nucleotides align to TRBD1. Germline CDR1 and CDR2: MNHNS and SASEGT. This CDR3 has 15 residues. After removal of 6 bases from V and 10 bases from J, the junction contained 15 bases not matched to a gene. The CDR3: CASSPDRAAGHPQHF. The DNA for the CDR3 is TGTGCCAGCAGCCCAGACAGGGCGGCGGGTCATCCCCAGCATTTT.

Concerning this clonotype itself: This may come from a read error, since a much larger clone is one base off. The CDR3 DNA sequence: TGTGCCAGCAGTGACACGGGGGATAGCGCAGATACGCAGTATTTT. It specifies CASSDTGDSADTQYF. This chain connects TRBV6-4 to TRBJ2-3, with D tentatively TRBD2 (6 bases). CDR3 length: 15 amino acids. The V gene lost 2 bases and the J gene lost 4 bases, with 13 bases spanning the gap. CDR1 is MRHNA, CDR2 SNTAGT, per germline.

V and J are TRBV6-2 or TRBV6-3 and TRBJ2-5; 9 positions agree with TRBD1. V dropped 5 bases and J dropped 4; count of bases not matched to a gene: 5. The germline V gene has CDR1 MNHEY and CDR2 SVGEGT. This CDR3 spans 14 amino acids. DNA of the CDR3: TGTGCCAGCAGTCCAAGGACAGGGGCAGAGACCCAGTACTTC. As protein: CASSPRTGAETQYF.

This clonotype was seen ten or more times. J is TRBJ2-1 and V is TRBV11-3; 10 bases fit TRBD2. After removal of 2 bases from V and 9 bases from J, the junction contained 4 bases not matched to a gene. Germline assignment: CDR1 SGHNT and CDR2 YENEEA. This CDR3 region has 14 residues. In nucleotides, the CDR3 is TGTGCCAGCAGCTTAAGCGGGAGGGTGGGTGAGCAGTTCTTC. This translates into CASSLSGRVGEQFF.

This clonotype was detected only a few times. The CDR3 DNA is TGTGCCAGCATAGGGAGGGACGGGGAGCTGTTTTTT. The encoded protein is CASIGRDGELFF. The chain couples TRBV2 to TRBJ2-2; TRBD2 aligns across 7 bases. The trim removed 7 bases at V and 7 bases at J, leaving 3 bases unmatched. Germline V gene lookup returns CDR1 SNHLY and CDR2 FYNNEI. This CDR3 is built from 12 residues.

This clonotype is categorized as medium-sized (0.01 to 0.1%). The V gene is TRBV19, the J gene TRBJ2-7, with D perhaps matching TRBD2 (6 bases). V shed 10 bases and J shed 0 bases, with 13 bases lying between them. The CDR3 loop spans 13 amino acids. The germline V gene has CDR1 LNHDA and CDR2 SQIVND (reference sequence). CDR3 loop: CATWDGSSYEQYF. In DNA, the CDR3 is TGTGCCACCTGGGACGGGAGCTCCTACGAGCAGTACTTC. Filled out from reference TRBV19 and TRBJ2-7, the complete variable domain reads DGGITQSPKYLFRKEGQNVTLSCEQNLNHDAMYWYRQDPGQGLRLIYYSQIVNDFQKGDIAEGYSVSREKKESFPLTVTSAQKNPTAFYLCATWDGSSYEQYFGPGTRLTVT.

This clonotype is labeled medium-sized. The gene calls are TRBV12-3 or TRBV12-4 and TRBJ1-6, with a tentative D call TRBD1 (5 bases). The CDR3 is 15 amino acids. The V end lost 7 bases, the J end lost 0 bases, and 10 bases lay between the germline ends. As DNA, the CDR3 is TGTGCCAGCACGGCGGACAACTCCTATAATTCACCCCTCCACTTT. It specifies CASTADNSYNSPLHF.